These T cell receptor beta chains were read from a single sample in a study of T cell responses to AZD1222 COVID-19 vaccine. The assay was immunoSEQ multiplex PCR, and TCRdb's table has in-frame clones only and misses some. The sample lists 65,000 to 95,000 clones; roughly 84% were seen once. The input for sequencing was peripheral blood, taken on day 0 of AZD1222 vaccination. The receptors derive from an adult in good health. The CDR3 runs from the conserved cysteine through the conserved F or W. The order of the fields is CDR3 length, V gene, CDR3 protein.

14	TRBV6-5	CASRRTEYQETQYF
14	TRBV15	CATRNRVSGNTIYF
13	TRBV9	CASSVTGLYGYTF
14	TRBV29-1	CSVLAPLSSYEQYF
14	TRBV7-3	CASSLTRTGSEAFF
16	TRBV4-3	CASSPGGGRMNSPLHF
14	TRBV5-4	CASSGGTTQETQYF
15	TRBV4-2	CASSQGGQGDQPQHF
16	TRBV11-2	CASSSWTSGGYNEQFF
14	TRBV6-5	CASTGPGGQAEAFF
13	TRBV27	CASGQRPNSPLHF
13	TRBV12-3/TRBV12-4	CASSEQGSGTQYF
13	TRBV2	CASSDRGASEAFF
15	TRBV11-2	CASSFNLGGTDTQYF
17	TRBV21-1	CASSKDRGLAGSETQYF
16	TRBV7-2	CASSLSLGGSNQPQHF
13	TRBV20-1	CSASKGGVETQYF
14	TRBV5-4	CASSIPGRLYEQYF
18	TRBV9	CASSAHPGQGPFRPEAFF
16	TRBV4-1	CASSREGLGANQPQHF
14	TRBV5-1	CASTRGAKRTEAFF
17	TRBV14	CASSQAGTALSNSPLHF
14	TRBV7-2	CARGPGADNYGYTF
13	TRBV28	CASSQDDYHGYTF
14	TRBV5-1	CASSPDRGNSPLHF
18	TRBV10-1	CASEKVGSSGGFTDTQYF
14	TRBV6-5	CASRPGQGLQPQHF
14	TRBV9	CASSRVGNNSPLHF
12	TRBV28	CASSDYRDGYTF
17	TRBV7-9	CASTLPGQGAWAGGYTF
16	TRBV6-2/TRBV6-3	CASSKTGGANNQPQHF
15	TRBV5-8	CATGDRNYMNTEAFF
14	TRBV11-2	CASRPTGESYGYTF
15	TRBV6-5	CASRTLTGPTDTQYF
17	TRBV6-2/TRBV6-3	CASSSPGQESPIYGYTF
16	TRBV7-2	CASSFAGQGTMYEQYF
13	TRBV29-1	CSVTQQSTGELFF
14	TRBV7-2	CASNTGQGAYEQYF
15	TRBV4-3	CASSQDRRKGEKLFF
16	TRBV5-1	CASSFAGTGRLDEQFF
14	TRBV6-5	CASRAGQGSGGYTF
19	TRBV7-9	CASSYPGLAGGLSTDTQYF
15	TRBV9	CASSGRTGDIDTQYF
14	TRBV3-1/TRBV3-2	CASSQGGSNYGYTF
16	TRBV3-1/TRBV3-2	CASSQSPGLMNTEAFF
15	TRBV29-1	CSVDGGLAAPDTQYF
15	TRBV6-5	CASSYSGQGTYEQYF
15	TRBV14	CASSQGLARFYEQYF
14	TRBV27	CASRPDRGPYGYTF
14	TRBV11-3	CASSFGPSGNTIYF
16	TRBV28	CASSSSDRVRNYGYTF
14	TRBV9	CASSVDSTNQPQHF
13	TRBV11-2	CASSLRQGAEAFF
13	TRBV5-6	CASSLRGAGGYTF
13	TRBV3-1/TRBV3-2	CASSQHGDYEQYF
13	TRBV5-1	CASSSPGSYEQYF
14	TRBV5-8	CASSLKGTGNTIYF
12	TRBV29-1	CTGSSYGDTQYF